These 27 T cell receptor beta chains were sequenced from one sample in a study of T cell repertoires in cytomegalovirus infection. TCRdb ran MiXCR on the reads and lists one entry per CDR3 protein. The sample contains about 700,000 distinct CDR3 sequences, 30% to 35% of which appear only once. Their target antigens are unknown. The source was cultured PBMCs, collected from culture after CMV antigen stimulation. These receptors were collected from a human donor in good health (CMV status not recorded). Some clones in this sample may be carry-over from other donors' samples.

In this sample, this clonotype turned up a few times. The CDR3 here is CSVESLAGGSYEQYF. The CDR3 coding sequence is TGCAGCGTTGAAAGTCTAGCGGGAGGCTCCTACGAGCAGTACTTC. The chain employs TRBV29-1 and TRBJ2-7, with 11 bases lining up with TRBD2. The germline V gene has CDR1 SQVTM and CDR2 ANQGSEA. Trimming at V came to 2 bases and at J to 0 bases, leaving 3 bases not matched to a gene. There are 15 residues in the CDR3.

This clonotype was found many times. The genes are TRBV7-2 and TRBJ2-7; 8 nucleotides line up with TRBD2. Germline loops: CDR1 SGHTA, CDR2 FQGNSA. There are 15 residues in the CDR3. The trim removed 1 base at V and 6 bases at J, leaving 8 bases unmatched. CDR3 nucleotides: TGTGCCAGCAGCTTAGAAGCGGGAGTGCTTTTCGAGCAGTACTTC. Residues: CASSLEAGVLFEQYF.

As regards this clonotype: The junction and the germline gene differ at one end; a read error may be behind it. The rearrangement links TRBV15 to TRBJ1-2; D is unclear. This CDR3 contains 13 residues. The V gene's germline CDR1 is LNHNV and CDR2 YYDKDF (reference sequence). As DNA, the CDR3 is TGTGCCACCAGCAGGGCATTGGACTATGGCTACGCCTTC. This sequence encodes CATSRALDYGYAF.

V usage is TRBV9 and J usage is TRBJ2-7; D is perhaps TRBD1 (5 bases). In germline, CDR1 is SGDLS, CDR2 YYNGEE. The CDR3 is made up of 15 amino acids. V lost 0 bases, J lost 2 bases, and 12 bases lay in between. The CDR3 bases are TGTGCCAGCAGCGTAGGCGACAGCCGAACCTACGAGCAGTACTTC. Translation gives CASSVGDSRTYEQYF.

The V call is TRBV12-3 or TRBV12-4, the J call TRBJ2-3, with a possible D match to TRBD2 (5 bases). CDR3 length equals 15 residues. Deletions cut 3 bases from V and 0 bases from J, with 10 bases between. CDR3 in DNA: TGTGCCAGCAGTTTCACTAGAGTCAGCACAGATACGCAGTATTTT. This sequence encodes CASSFTRVSTDTQYF.

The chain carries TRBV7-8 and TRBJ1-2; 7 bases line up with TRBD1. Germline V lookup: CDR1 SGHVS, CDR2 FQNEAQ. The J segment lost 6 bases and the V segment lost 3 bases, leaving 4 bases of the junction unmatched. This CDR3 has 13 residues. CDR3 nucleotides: TGTGCCAGCAGCTTGAAGGGGGCTAATGGCTACACCTTC. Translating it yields CASSLKGANGYTF. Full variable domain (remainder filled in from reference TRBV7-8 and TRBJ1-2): GAGVSQSPRYKVAKRGQDVALRCDPISGHVSLFWYQQALGQGPEFLTYFQNEAQLDKSGLPSDRFFAERPEGSVSTLKIQRTQQEDSAVYLCASSLKGANGYTFGSGTRLTVV.

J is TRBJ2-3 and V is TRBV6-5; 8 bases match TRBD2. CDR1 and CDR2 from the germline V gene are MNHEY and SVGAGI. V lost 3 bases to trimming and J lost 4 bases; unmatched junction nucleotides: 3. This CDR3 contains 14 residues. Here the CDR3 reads CASSYTGGADTQYF. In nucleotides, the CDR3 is TGTGCCAGCAGTTATACGGGAGGGGCAGATACGCAGTATTTT.

The CDR3 DNA sequence: TGTGCCAGCAGCTTAATCCTTGGGGTGGGCACTGAAGCTTTCTTT. Translating gives CASSLILGVGTEAFF. This chain joins TRBV7-2 and TRBJ1-1; D gene ambiguous. This CDR3 comprises 15 residues. V was pared by 2 bases and J by 4 bases, with 14 bases between. Germline V lookup: CDR1 SGHTA, CDR2 FQGNSA.

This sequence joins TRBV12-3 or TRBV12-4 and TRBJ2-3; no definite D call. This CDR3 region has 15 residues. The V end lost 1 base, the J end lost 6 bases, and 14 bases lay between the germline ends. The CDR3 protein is CASSLGRRPVDTQYF. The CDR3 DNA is TGTGCCAGCAGTTTAGGCCGCCGCCCGGTGGATACGCAGTATTTT.

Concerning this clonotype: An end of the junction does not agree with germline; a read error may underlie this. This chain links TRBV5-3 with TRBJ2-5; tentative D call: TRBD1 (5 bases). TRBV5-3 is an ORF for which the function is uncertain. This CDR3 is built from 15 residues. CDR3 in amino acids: CASSFIQGRSETQYF. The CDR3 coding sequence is TGTGCCAGCAGCTTCATCCAGGGAAGGTCAGAGACCCAGTACTTC.

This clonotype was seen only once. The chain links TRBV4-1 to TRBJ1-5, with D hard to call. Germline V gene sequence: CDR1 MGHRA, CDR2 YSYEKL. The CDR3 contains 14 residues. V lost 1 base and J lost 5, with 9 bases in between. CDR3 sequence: CASSQVQIDQPQHF. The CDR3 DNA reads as TGCGCCAGCAGCCAAGTACAGATAGATCAGCCCCAGCATTTT.

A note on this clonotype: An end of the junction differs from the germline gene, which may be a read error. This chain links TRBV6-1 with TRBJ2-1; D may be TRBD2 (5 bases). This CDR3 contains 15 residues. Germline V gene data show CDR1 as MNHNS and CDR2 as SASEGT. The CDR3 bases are TGTGCCAGCAGTGAAAACGGGGAGACCTACAAAGAGCAGTTCTTC. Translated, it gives CASSENGETYKEQFF.

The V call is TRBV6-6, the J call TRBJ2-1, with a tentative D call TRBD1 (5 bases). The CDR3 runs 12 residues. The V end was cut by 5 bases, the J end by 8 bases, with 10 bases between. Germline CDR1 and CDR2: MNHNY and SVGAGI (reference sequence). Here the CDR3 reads CASSDEGDEQFF. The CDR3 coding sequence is TGTGCCAGCAGTGATGAAGGGGATGAGCAGTTCTTC.

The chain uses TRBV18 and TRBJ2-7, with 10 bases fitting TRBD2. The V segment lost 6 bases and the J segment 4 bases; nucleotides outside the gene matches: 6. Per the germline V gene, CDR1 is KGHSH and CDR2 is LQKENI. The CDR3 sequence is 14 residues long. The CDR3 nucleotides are TGTGCCAGCTCGCGATCTAGCGGGAGTTACGAGCAGTACTTC. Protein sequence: CASSRSSGSYEQYF.

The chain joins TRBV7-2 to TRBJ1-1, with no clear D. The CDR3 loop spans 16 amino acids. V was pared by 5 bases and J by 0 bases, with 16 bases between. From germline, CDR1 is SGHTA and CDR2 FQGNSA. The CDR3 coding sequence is TGTGCCAGCAGCCTCCCCCGGGGTCCCTTGAACACTGAAGCTTTCTTT. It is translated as CASSLPRGPLNTEAFF. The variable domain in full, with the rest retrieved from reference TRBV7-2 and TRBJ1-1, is GAGVSQSPSNKVTEKGKDVELRCDPISGHTALYWYRQSLGQGLEFLIYFQGNSAPDKSGLPSDRFSAERTGGSVSTLTIQRTQQEDSAVYLCASSLPRGPLNTEAFFGQGTRLTVV.

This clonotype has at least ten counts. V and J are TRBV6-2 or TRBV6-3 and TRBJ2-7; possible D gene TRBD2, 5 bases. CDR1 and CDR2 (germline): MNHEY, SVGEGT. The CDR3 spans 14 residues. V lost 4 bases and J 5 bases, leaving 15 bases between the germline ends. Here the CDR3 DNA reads TGTGCCAGCAGTTTCGGGGTCAGCTGGGACGAGCAGTACTTC. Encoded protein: CASSFGVSWDEQYF.

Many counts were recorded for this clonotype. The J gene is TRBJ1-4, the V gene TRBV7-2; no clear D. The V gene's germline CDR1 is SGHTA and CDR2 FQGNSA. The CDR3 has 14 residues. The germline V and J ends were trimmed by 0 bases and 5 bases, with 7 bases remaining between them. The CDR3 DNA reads TGTGCCAGCAGCTTAGCCCCAGTGAATGAAAAACTGTTTTTT. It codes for CASSLAPVNEKLFF.

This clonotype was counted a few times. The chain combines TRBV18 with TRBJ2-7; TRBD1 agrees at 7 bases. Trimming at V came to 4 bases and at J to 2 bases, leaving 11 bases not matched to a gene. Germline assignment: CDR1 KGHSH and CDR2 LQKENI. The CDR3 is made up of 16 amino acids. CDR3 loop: CASSRLVGTATYEQYF. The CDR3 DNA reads TGTGCCAGCTCACGGTTAGTAGGGACAGCAACCTACGAGCAGTACTTC.

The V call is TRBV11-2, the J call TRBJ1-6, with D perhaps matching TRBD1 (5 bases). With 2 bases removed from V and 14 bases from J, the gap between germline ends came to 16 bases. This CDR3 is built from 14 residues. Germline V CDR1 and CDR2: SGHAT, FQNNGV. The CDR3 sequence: CASSLPGGFPSLHF. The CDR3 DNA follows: TGTGCCAGCAGCTTACCGGGGGGTTTTCCATCCCTCCACTTT.

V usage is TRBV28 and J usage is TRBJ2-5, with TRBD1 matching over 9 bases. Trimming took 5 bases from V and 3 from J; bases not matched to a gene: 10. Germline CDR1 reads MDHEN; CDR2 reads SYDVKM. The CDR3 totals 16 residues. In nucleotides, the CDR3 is TGTGCCAGCAGTCCCCTGGGACAGGGTTCGGAAGAGACCCAGTACTTC. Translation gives CASSPLGQGSEETQYF.

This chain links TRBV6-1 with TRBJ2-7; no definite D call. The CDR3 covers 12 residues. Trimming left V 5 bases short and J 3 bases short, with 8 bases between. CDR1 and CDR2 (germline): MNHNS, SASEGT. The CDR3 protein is CASSTLGYEQYF. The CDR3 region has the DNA TGTGCCAGCAGTACGTTAGGCTACGAGCAGTACTTC.

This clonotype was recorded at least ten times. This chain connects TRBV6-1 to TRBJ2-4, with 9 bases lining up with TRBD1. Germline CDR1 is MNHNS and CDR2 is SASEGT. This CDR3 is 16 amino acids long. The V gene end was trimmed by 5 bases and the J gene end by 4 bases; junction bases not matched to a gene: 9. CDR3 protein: CASSIRVGQGKNIQYF. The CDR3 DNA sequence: TGTGCCAGCAGTATTCGGGTTGGACAGGGGAAAAACATTCAGTACTTC.

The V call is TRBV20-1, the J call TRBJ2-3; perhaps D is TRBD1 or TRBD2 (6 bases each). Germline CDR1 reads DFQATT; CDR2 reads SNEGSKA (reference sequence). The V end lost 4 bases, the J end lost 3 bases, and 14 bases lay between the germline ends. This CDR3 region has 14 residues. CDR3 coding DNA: TGCAGTGCTACTAGGGGGGCTGGTACAGATACGCAGTATTTT. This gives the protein CSATRGAGTDTQYF.

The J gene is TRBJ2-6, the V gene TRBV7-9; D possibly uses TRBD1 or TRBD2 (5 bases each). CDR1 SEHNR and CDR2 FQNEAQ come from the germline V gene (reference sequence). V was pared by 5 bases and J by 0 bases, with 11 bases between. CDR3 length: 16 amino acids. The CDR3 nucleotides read TGTGCCAGCAGCCCGGGACGGTACTCTGGGGCCAACGTCCTGACTTTC. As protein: CASSPGRYSGANVLTF.

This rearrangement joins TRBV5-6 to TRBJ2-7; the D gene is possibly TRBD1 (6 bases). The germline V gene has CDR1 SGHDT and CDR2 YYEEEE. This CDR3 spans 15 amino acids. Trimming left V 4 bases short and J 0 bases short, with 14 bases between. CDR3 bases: TGTGCCAGCAGCCGCGCCGCCAGGGGCTCCTACGAGCAGTACTTC. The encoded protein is CASSRAARGSYEQYF.

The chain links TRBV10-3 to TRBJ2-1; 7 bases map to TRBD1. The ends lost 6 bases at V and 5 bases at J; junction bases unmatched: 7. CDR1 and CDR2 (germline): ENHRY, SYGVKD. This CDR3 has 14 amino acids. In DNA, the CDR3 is TGTGCCATCAGAGTACGGGACAGTGACAATGAGCAGTTCTTC. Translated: CAIRVRDSDNEQFF.

This CDR3 reads CASSLDSLTDTQYF. Here the CDR3 DNA reads TGTGCCAGCAGCCTGGATAGCTTAACAGATACGCAGTATTTT. This rearrangement joins TRBV7-2 to TRBJ2-3, with unresolved D. CDR3 length: 14 amino acids. In germline, CDR1 is SGHTA, CDR2 FQGNSA. Trimming removed 5 bases from V and 3 bases from J, with 12 bases in between. Using reference TRBV7-2 and TRBJ2-3 for the parts outside the CDR3, the full variable domain is GAGVSQSPSNKVTEKGKDVELRCDPISGHTALYWYRQSLGQGLEFLIYFQGNSAPDKSGLPSDRFSAERTGGSVSTLTIQRTQQEDSAVYLCASSLDSLTDTQYFGPGTRLTVL.